This T cell receptor (beta chain) was recovered during a study of blood T cell repertoires in COVID-19. Seattle's cohort entered during active infection and was followed longitudinally. TCRdb's table, derived via immunoSEQ multiplex PCR, lists solely in-frame clones and lacks some. The table includes some 220,000 clones, under 85% detected once. The sample comprised peripheral blood. The sequence was collected from a woman aged 30 to 39 with COVID-19, enrolled during active disease.

Here the CDR3 DNA reads TGCGCCAGCAGCTTGGTTCCGGCCTACAATGAGCAGTTCTTC. Encoded protein: CASSLVPAYNEQFF. The V call is TRBV5-1, the J call TRBJ2-1; D gene uncertain. Germline V gene sequence: CDR1 SGHRS, CDR2 YFSETQ. The CDR3 contains 14 residues. V was clipped by 0 bases and J by 2 bases, with 6 bases between them. Full variable domain (rest looked up from reference TRBV5-1 and TRBJ2-1): KAGVTQTPRYLIKTRGQQVTLSCSPISGHRSVSWYQQTPGQGLQFLFEYFSETQRNKGNFPGRFSGRQFSNSRSEMNVSTLELGDSALYLCASSLVPAYNEQFFGPGTRLTVL.